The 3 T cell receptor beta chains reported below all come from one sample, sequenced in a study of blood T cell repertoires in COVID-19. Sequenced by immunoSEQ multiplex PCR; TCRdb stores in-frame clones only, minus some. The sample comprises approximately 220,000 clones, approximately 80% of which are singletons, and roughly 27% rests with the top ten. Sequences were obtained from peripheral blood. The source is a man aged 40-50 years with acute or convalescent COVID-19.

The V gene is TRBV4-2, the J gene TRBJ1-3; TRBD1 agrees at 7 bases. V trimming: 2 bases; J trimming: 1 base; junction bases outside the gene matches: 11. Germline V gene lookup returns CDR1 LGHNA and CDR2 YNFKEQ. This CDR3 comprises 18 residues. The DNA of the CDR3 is TGTGCCAGCAGCCAACACGGCCCGGGACAGAGATCTGGAAACACCATATATTTT. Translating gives CASSQHGPGQRSGNTIYF.

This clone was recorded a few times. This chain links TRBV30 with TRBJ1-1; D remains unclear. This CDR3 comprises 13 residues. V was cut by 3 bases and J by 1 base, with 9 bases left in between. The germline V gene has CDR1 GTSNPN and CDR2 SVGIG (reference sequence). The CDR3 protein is CAWREDGNTEAFF. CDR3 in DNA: TGTGCCTGGAGGGAGGACGGGAACACTGAAGCTTTCTTT.

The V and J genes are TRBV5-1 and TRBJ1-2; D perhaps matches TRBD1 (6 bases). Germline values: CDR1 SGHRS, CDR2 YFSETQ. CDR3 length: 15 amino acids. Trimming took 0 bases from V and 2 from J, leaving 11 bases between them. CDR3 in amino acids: CASSLDQGPNYGYTF. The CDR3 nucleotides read TGCGCCAGCAGCTTGGATCAGGGGCCGAACTATGGCTACACCTTC.